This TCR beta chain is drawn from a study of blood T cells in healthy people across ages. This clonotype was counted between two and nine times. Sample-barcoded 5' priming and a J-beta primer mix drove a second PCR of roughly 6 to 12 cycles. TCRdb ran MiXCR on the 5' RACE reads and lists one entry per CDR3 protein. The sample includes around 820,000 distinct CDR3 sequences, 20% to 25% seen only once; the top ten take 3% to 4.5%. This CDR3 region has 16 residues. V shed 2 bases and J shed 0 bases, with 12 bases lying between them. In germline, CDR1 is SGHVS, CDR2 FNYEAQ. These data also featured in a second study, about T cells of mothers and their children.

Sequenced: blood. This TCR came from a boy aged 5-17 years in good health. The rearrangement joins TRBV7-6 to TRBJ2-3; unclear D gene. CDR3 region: CASSLWVGTSTDTQYF. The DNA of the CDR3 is TGTGCCAGCAGCTTATGGGTGGGAACGAGCACAGATACGCAGTATTTT.